Detailed here is one TCR beta chain. The data were taken from a study of control samples from healthy donors and cancer patients. The method was immunoSEQ multiplex PCR; TCRdb's version includes in-frame clones alone and lacks a portion of them. The sample has about 35,000 clones; 93% are singletons. CDR3 length equals 14 residues. Germline CDR1 is MNHEY and CDR2 is SVGAGI. V lost 6 bases to trimming and J lost 5 bases; unmatched junction nucleotides: 8. The chain joins TRBV6-5 to TRBJ2-5, with TRBD2 identical over 8 bases. The origin of this receptor is a man aged 40-49 years with colorectal cancer. Sequencing input: PBMCs. The CDR3 is CASRGAGGWETQYF. CDR3 bases: TGTGCCAGCAGGGGTGCGGGGGGATGGGAGACCCAGTACTTC.